This entry is about one TCR beta chain. This entry comes from a study of control samples from healthy donors and cancer patients. Sequencing used immunoSEQ multiplex PCR; TCRdb keeps in-frame clones, though not all of them. The table lists around 230,000 clones, 85% to 95% of them singletons. The TCR originated in a man aged 45-65 years in good health. Sequencing was performed on blood.

The CDR3 sequence: CASSDRGGYGYTF. In DNA form, the CDR3 reads TGTGCCAGCAGTGACAGGGGTGGCTATGGCTACACCTTC. The rearrangement links TRBV2 to TRBJ1-2; the D gene is possibly TRBD1 (6 bases). V was cut by 3 bases and J by 4 bases, with 9 bases left in between. This CDR3 region has 13 residues. Per germline, CDR1 SNHLY and CDR2 FYNNEI. The variable domain in full, completed from reference TRBV2 and TRBJ1-2, reads EPEVTQTPSHQVTQMGQEVILRCVPISNHLYFYWYRQILGQKVEFLVSFYNNEISEKSEIFDDQFSVERPDGSNFTLKIRSTKLEDSAMYFCASSDRGGYGYTFGSGTRLTVV.